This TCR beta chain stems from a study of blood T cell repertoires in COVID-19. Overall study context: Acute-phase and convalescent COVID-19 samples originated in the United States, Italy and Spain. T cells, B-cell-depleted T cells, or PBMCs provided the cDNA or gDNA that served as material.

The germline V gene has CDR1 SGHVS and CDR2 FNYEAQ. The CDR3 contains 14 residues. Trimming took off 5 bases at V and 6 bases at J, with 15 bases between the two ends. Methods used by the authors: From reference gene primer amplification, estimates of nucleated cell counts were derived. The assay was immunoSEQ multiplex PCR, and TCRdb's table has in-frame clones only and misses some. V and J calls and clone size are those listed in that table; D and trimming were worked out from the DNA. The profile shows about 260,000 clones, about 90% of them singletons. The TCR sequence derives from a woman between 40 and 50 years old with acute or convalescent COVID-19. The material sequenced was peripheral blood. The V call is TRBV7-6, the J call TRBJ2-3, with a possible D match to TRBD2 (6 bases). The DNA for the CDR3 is TGTGCCAGCAGCCCCGGGACTCCTACGGATACGCAGTATTTT. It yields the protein CASSPGTPTDTQYF.